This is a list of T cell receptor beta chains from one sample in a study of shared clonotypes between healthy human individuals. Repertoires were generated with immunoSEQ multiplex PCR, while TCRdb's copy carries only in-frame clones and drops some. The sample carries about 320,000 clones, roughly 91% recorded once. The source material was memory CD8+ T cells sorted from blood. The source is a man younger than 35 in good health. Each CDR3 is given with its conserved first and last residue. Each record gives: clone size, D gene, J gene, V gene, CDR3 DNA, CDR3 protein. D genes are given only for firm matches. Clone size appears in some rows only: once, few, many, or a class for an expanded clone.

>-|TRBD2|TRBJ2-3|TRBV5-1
TGCGCCAGCAGCCACCTACTAGCGGGGGGCTTCACAGATACGCAGTATTTT
CASSHLLAGGFTDTQYF
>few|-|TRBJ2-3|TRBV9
TGTGCCAGCAGCGTAGCCGGGGAGAGGAGCACAGATACGCAGTATTTT
CASSVAGERSTDTQYF
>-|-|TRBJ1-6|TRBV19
TGTGCCAGTAGTATAACCCGGCCAGGGGAGTATTCACCCCTCCACTTT
CASSITRPGEYSPLHF
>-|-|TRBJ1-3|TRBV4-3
TGCGCCAGCAGCCCATCCCGGGGTTTCTCTGGAAACACCATATATTTT
CASSPSRGFSGNTIYF
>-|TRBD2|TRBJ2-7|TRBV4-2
TGTGCCAGCAGCCAAGGGCTAGCGGGGGGCATGGTATCCTACGAGCAGTACTTC
CASSQGLAGGMVSYEQYF
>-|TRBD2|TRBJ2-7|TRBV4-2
TGTGCCAGCAGCTGGCGGGGGGGCTCCTACGAGCAGTACTTC
CASSWRGGSYEQYF
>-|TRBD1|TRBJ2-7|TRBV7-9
TGTGCCAGCAGCAACCGACAGGGGGCCTCCTACGAGCAGTACTTC
CASSNRQGASYEQYF
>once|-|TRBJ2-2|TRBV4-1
TGCGCCAGCAGCCAGGTAATTGGAGGCCCGTCCACCGGGGAGCTGTTTTTT
CASSQVIGGPSTGELFF
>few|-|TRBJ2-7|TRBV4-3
TGCGCCAGCAGCCAAAGAAAAGGACAAGGCCCCGGAGGCGAGCAGTACTTC
CASSQRKGQGPGGEQYF
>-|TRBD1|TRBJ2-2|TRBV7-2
TGTGCCAGCAGCAATGGACCAGGGGGCTGGGCCGGGGAGCTGTTTTTT
CASSNGPGGWAGELFF
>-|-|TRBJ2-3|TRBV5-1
TGCGCCAGCATCCCACTCGGACAGCCTGGAGATACGCAGTATTTT
CASIPLGQPGDTQYF
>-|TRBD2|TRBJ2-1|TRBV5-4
TGTGCCAGCAGCTTGGATGGGGGAGGGTACAATGAGCAGTTCTTC
CASSLDGGGYNEQFF
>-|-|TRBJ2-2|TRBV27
TGTGCCAGCAGTTTAGTCGGCACATTGAACACCGGGGAGCTGTTTTTT
CASSLVGTLNTGELFF
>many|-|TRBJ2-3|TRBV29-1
TGCAGCGTTGAACCCAGGGATGACGGCACAGATACGCAGTATTTT
CSVEPRDDGTDTQYF
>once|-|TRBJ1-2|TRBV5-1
TGCGCCAGCAGCTTGTTACCTATCGGGGCCTATGGCTACACCTTC
CASSLLPIGAYGYTF
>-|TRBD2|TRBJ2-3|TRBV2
TGTGCCAGCATGGGGACTAGCGGCGGCACAGATACGCAGTATTTT
CASMGTSGGTDTQYF
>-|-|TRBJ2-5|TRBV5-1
TGCGCCAGCATGGGAGTCGCGGCCCAAGAGACCCAGTACTTC
CASMGVAAQETQYF
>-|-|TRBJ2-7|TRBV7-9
TGTGCCAGCAGCTTAGAAGGGGGGACCTACGAGCAGTACTTC
CASSLEGGTYEQYF
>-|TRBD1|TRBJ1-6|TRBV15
TGTGCCACCAGCAGACGAACAGGGGGCTATAATTCACCCCTCCACTTT
CATSRRTGGYNSPLHF
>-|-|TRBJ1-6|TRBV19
TGTGCCAGTGTAAGCAGGAGCTCCTATAATTCACCCCTCCACTTT
CASVSRSSYNSPLHF
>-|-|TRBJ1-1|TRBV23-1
TGCGCCAGCAGTCAATCGAGACGAGACGCCAGCCCAATGAACACTGAAGCTTTCTTT
CASSQSRRDASPMNTEAFF
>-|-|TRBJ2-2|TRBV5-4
TGTGCCAGCAGCTTGAGGTTTTCCGGGGAGCTGTTTTTT
CASSLRFSGELFF
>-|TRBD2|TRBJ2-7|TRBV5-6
TGTGCCAGCAGCTTGGGGCTAGCGGGCTCCTACGAGCAGTACTTC
CASSLGLAGSYEQYF
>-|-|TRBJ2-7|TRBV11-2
TGTGCCAGCAGCTTAGATAGAGGAACTTCTGGGCACGAGCAGTACTTC
CASSLDRGTSGHEQYF
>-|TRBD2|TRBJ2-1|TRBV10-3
TGTGCCATCAGTGAGTCGAGCGGGAGGGCCGGTAATGAGCAGTTCTTC
CAISESSGRAGNEQFF
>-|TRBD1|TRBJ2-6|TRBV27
TGTGCCAGCAGTTCCCGGGACAGGCCCTACTCTGGGGCCAACGTCCTGACTTTC
CASSSRDRPYSGANVLTF
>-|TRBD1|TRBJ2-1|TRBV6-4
TGTGCCAGCAGTGACACTCGTAGGACAGGGTTCAATGAGCAGTTCTTC
CASSDTRRTGFNEQFF
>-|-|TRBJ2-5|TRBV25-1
TGTGCCAGCAGTAAGGGGGGGCAGCACAACCCCCTAGCTGAGACCCAGTACTTC
CASSKGGQHNPLAETQYF
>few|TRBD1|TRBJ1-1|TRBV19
TGTGCCAGTAGTGGCAGGGGGAGGGACACTGAAGCTTTCTTT
CASSGRGRDTEAFF
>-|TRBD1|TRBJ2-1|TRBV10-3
TGTGCCATCAGTGGCCGGGACAGGGGGCTCTACAATGAGCAGTTCTTC
CAISGRDRGLYNEQFF
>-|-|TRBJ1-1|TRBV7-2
TGTGCCAGCAGCTTAGGGCCTCGGACTGAAGCTTTCTTT
CASSLGPRTEAFF
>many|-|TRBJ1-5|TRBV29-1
TGCAGCCCCCCGGCGGCGGCCGGAGGGTATAGCAATCAGCCCCAGCATTTT
CSPPAAAGGYSNQPQHF
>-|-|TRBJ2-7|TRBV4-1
TGCGCCAGCAGCCAAGGGCCCCGGGACTACGAGCAGTACTTC
CASSQGPRDYEQYF
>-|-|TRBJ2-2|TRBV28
TGTGCCAGCGACCTGGGGGTGGGAGGCACCGGGGAGCTGTTTTTT
CASDLGVGGTGELFF
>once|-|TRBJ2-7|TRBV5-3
TGTGCCAGAAGCTCGGACTACGAGCAGTACTTC
CARSSDYEQYF
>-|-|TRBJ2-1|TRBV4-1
TGCGCCAGCAGCCAAGAGGACCGACAGGTGGATCCCTACAATGAGCAGTTCTTC
CASSQEDRQVDPYNEQFF
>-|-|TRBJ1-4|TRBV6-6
TGTGCCAGCAATACGGGGGGGGCTGAAAAACTGTTTTTT
CASNTGGAEKLFF
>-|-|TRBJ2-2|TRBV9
TGTGCCAGCAGCTTAGACTATCAGGGATGGGGGTTGTCCGGGGAGCTGTTTTTT
CASSLDYQGWGLSGELFF
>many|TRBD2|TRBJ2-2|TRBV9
TGTGCCAGCAGCGTAGACGGACTAGCGTACACCGGGGAGCTGTTTTTT
CASSVDGLAYTGELFF
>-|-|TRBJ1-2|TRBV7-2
TGTGCCAGCAGCTTAGTTCTACTGGGATGGTATGGCTACACCTTC
CASSLVLLGWYGYTF
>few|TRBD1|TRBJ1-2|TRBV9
TGTGCCAGCAGCTTAAGCGGGACAGGGAGTGGCTACACCTTC
CASSLSGTGSGYTF
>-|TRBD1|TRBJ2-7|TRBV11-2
TGTGCCAGCAGCTGGGACAGGGGCGTCGAGCAGTACTTC
CASSWDRGVEQYF